This is a list of T cell receptor beta chains from one sample in a study of prognosis after radiotherapy for stage I lung cancer. A single record per CDR3 protein comes from TCRdb applying MiXCR to the multiplex PCR reads. Altogether approximately 13,000 distinct CDR3 sequences are present, roughly 52% being singletons, with the ten largest covering approximately 40%. Specimen: PBMCs, collected before or after stereotactic body radiation therapy (not recorded which). Receptor source: a donor over 45 with non-small cell lung cancer. The CDR3 runs from the conserved cysteine through the conserved F or W. A D gene is named only where the DNA matches it firmly. Only some rows state a clone size, as once, few, many or a class for expanded clones.

J: TRBJ2-2
D: TRBD2
V: TRBV6-1
size: medium-sized
CDR3: CASILGLARTGELFF
DNA: TGTGCCAGCATCCTAGGACTAGCCCGGACCGGGGAGCTGTTTTTT

J: TRBJ1-2
D: .
V: TRBV2
size: .
CDR3: CASSAGGAAGYTF
DNA: TGTGCCAGCAGTGCGGGAGGGGCTGCTGGCTACACCTTC

J: TRBJ2-2
D: .
V: TRBV6-2/TRBV6-3
size: .
CDR3: CASSYSGGGTWELFF
DNA: TGTGCCAGCAGTTACTCAGGTGGGGGCACCTGGGAGCTGTTTTTT

J: TRBJ1-2
D: .
V: TRBV7-9
size: .
CDR3: CASSSSGAHYGYTF
DNA: TGTGCCAGCAGCTCGAGCGGGGCGCACTATGGCTACACCTTC

J: TRBJ2-7
D: TRBD1
V: TRBV20-1
size: .
CDR3: CSATGQSYEQYF
DNA: TGCAGTGCGACGGGACAGAGCTACGAGCAGTACTTC

J: TRBJ2-7
D: .
V: TRBV11-2
size: .
CDR3: CASSLTQGYEQYF
DNA: TGTGCCAGCAGCCTTACACAGGGTTACGAGCAGTACTTC

J: TRBJ2-7
D: TRBD2
V: TRBV6-8
size: medium-sized
CDR3: CASSYGLAGDYEQYF
DNA: TGTGCCAGCAGTTACGGACTAGCGGGAGACTACGAGCAGTACTTC

J: TRBJ2-7
D: .
V: TRBV6-2/TRBV6-3
size: few
CDR3: CASSYRDMGGYDQYF
DNA: TGTGCCAGCAGTTACCGCGACATGGGGGGCTACGATCAGTACTTC

J: TRBJ1-4
D: TRBD1
V: TRBV6-1
size: many
CDR3: CASSESPGQGVEKLFF
DNA: TGTGCCAGCAGTGAATCACCGGGACAGGGGGTTGAAAAACTGTTTTTT

J: TRBJ2-2
D: .
V: TRBV12-3/TRBV12-4
size: .
CDR3: CASSLIQGRTGELFF
DNA: TGTGCCAGCAGTTTAATCCAGGGTAGGACCGGGGAGCTGTTTTTT

J: TRBJ2-7
D: .
V: TRBV28
size: .
CDR3: CASTPSPAASYEQYF
DNA: TGTGCCAGCACTCCTTCTCCGGCAGCATCCTACGAGCAGTACTTC

J: TRBJ1-5
D: .
V: TRBV6-9
size: .
CDR3: CASSYVDLWCQPQHF
DNA: TGTGCCAGCAGTTACGTCGACCTGTGGTGTCAGCCCCAGCATTTT

J: TRBJ2-7
D: TRBD1
V: TRBV11-2
size: .
CDR3: CASSLTTGCLDVQYF
DNA: TGTGCCAGCAGCTTGACGACAGGGTGCCTGGACGTGCAGTACTTC

J: TRBJ1-4
D: TRBD1
V: TRBV19
size: .
CDR3: CASSRQGASYEKLFF
DNA: TGTGCCAGTAGTCGGCAGGGGGCGAGTTATGAAAAACTGTTTTTT

J: TRBJ1-2
D: .
V: TRBV28
size: .
CDR3: CASSGTRYTF
DNA: TGTGCCAGCAGTGGGACGAGGTACACCTTC

J: TRBJ1-1
D: .
V: TRBV19
size: many
CDR3: CASSRLVNTEAFF
DNA: TGTGCCAGTAGTCGTTTGGTGAACACTGAAGCTTTCTTT

J: TRBJ2-1
D: TRBD1
V: TRBV7-9
size: many
CDR3: CASSSVGQGYFDEQFF
DNA: TGTGCCAGCAGCTCCGTGGGACAGGGGTATTTCGATGAGCAGTTCTTC

J: TRBJ1-3
D: .
V: TRBV28
size: .
CDR3: CASSPSSWVPLSGNTIYF
DNA: TGTGCCAGCAGCCCTTCCTCCTGGGTTCCCCTATCTGGAAACACCATATATTTT

J: TRBJ2-5
D: TRBD2
V: TRBV6-2/TRBV6-3
size: .
CDR3: CASSYSPLTSGSRETQYF
DNA: TGTGCCAGCAGTTACTCGCCACTGACTAGCGGGAGCAGAGAGACCCAGTACTTC

J: TRBJ1-1
D: .
V: TRBV11-2
size: many
CDR3: CASSLRFGVSNTEAFF
DNA: TGTGCCAGCAGCTTACGGTTCGGGGTATCGAACACTGAAGCTTTCTTT

J: TRBJ2-7
D: TRBD2
V: TRBV20-1
size: .
CDR3: CSAKGLAWGPYEQYF
DNA: TGCAGTGCTAAGGGACTAGCGTGGGGGCCCTACGAGCAGTACTTC

J: TRBJ1-2
D: TRBD1
V: TRBV20-1
size: many
CDR3: CSARERGTEHYGYTF
DNA: TGCAGTGCTAGAGAAAGAGGGACAGAGCACTATGGCTACACCTTC

J: TRBJ2-7
D: TRBD1
V: TRBV20-1
size: .
CDR3: CSANPRGTGSYEQYF
DNA: TGCAGTGCTAACCCGCGGGGGACAGGGTCTTACGAGCAGTACTTC

J: TRBJ1-2
D: .
V: TRBV10-2
size: many
CDR3: CASSPREGRDALGGYTF
DNA: TGCGCCAGCAGTCCCCGTGAAGGTCGGGACGCCCTTGGTGGCTACACCTTC

J: TRBJ2-4
D: .
V: TRBV20-1
size: many
CDR3: CSARNPDPTKNIQYF
DNA: TGCAGTGCTAGAAACCCGGACCCAACCAAAAACATTCAGTACTTC

J: TRBJ2-5
D: .
V: TRBV11-2
size: .
CDR3: CASSPALGEETQYF
DNA: TGTGCCAGCAGCCCAGCCTTGGGGGAAGAGACCCAGTACTTC

J: TRBJ1-1
D: TRBD1
V: TRBV7-2
size: many
CDR3: CASSTRTGVNTEAFF
DNA: TGTGCCAGCAGCACTCGGACAGGGGTGAACACTGAAGCTTTCTTT

J: TRBJ1-2
D: TRBD1
V: TRBV7-2
size: .
CDR3: CASSFGDSNYGYTF
DNA: TGTGCCAGCAGCTTTGGGGACAGTAACTATGGCTACACCTTC

J: TRBJ2-7
D: .
V: TRBV6-5
size: medium-sized
CDR3: CASSYSTRNEQYF
DNA: TGTGCCAGCAGTTACTCGACTAGGAACGAGCAGTACTTC

J: TRBJ2-3
D: TRBD2
V: TRBV6-1
size: many
CDR3: CASGSGVSTDTQYF
DNA: TGTGCCAGCGGGAGCGGGGTTAGCACAGATACGCAGTATTTT

J: TRBJ2-3
D: .
V: TRBV4-2
size: .
CDR3: CASSYRSDTQYF
DNA: TGTGCCAGCAGCTATCGGTCAGATACGCAGTATTTT

J: TRBJ2-5
D: TRBD1
V: TRBV27
size: many
CDR3: CASGRQGANQETQYF
DNA: TGTGCCAGCGGTCGACAGGGGGCGAACCAAGAGACCCAGTACTTC

J: TRBJ2-3
D: .
V: TRBV2
size: once
CDR3: CASGTSGRAEGGTDTQYF
DNA: TGTGCCAGCGGGACCTCGGGACGCGCAGAAGGAGGCACAGATACGCAGTATTTT

J: TRBJ2-6
D: .
V: TRBV24-1
size: .
CDR3: CATSETGLGANVLTF
DNA: TGTGCCACCAGTGAGACCGGCCTCGGGGCCAACGTCCTGACTTTC

J: TRBJ2-7
D: .
V: TRBV2
size: once
CDR3: CASSLEGLLVYEQYF
DNA: TGTGCCAGCAGTCTAGAAGGGCTGCTGGTGTACGAGCAGTACTTC

J: TRBJ2-7
D: TRBD1
V: TRBV24-1
size: .
CDR3: CATSDAGTGGTYEQYF
DNA: TGTGCCACCAGTGACGCAGGGACAGGGGGGACCTACGAGCAGTACTTC

J: TRBJ2-1
D: .
V: TRBV20-1
size: .
CDR3: CSAAEGGEGNEQFF
DNA: TGCAGTGCTGCGGAGGGTGGCGAGGGCAATGAGCAGTTCTTC

J: TRBJ1-6
D: TRBD1
V: TRBV19
size: once
CDR3: CASSIWGQGSINSPLHF
DNA: TGTGCCAGTAGTATATGGGGACAGGGGAGTATTAATTCACCCCTCCACTTT

J: TRBJ2-5
D: .
V: TRBV5-4
size: few
CDR3: CASIPDSSQETQYF
DNA: TGTGCCAGCATCCCCGACAGCTCCCAAGAGACCCAGTACTTC

J: TRBJ2-3
D: .
V: TRBV19
size: medium-sized
CDR3: CASTLRGVTDTQYF
DNA: TGTGCCAGTACCCTAAGGGGGGTCACAGATACGCAGTATTTT

J: TRBJ2-1
D: TRBD2
V: TRBV7-3
size: many
CDR3: CASSLRGSGVDEQFF
DNA: TGTGCCAGCAGCTTAAGGGGTAGCGGGGTTGATGAGCAGTTCTTC